The 32 T cell receptor beta chains below were found in one sample sequenced in a study of cytomegalovirus exposure and HLA in healthy donors. Libraries were prepared by immunoSEQ multiplex PCR; TCRdb keeps only in-frame clonotypes and omits some of them. Of roughly 150,000 clones listed, 70% to 85% are singletons. Source material: PBMCs. The source of these receptors is a man between 25 and 39 years old in good health and CMV-seropositive.

V is TRBV5-1 and J is TRBJ2-7, with D perhaps matching TRBD1 (6 bases). The ends were cut back, 0 bases at V and 4 bases at J, with 11 bases in the middle. Germline V CDR1 and CDR2: SGHRS, YFSETQ. There are 14 residues in the CDR3. The CDR3 nucleotides read TGCGCCAGCAGCTTGGCCCCTACAGGGTACGAGCAGTACTTC. Its translation is CASSLAPTGYEQYF.

V is TRBV18 and J is TRBJ1-1; no definite D call. Germline loops: CDR1 KGHSH, CDR2 LQKENI. CDR3 length: 16 residues. V lost 3 bases and J lost 1, with 15 bases in between. DNA of the CDR3: TGTGCCAGCTCACCCTTTGGGGAGGAGGGGAACACTGAAGCTTTCTTT. This encodes CASSPFGEEGNTEAFF.

The chain joins TRBV5-6 to TRBJ2-3; 13 bases line up with TRBD2. Germline trimming cut 4 bases from V and 3 bases from J; bases unmatched to any gene: 2. The CDR3 is 15 amino acids. From germline, CDR1 is SGHDT and CDR2 YYEEEE. CDR3 in amino acids: CASSPLAGGTDTQYF. The CDR3 bases are TGTGCCAGCAGCCCACTAGCGGGGGGGACAGATACGCAGTATTTT.

The chain has TRBV29-1 and TRBJ2-3; 7 positions agree with TRBD2. In germline, CDR1 is SQVTM, CDR2 ANQGSEA. CDR3 size: 14 residues. V shed 4 bases, J shed 7 bases, and the junction held 11 bases outside the gene matches. The CDR3 nucleotides are TGCAGCGTTGTGACTAGCCCTCGGTCTTATACGCAGTATTTT. Protein sequence: CSVVTSPRSYTQYF.

The V gene is TRBV7-6, the J gene TRBJ2-2; D remains unclear. V shed 3 bases and J shed 3 bases, with 5 bases lying between them. This CDR3 spans 13 amino acids. Per germline, CDR1 SGHVS and CDR2 FNYEAQ. This CDR3 reads CASSLSDTGELFF. The CDR3 DNA follows: TGTGCCAGCAGCTTGTCCGACACCGGGGAGCTGTTTTTT.

The chain is built from TRBV9 and TRBJ2-2; TRBD1 is a possible D gene (7 bases). CDR3 length: 15 residues. The V and J ends lost 4 bases and 4 bases respectively, with 14 bases between them. Germline V gives CDR1 SGDLS, CDR2 YYNGEE. CDR3 in DNA: TGTGCCAGCAGCCCCGGCCAGGGGGGCACCGGGGAGCTGTTTTTT. It is translated as CASSPGQGGTGELFF.

The chain has TRBV19 and TRBJ1-5; 7 bases agree with TRBD1. V lost 5 bases and J lost 5; bases outside the gene matches: 9. The CDR3 has 15 residues. Germline V gene lookup returns CDR1 LNHDA and CDR2 SQIVND (reference sequence). The CDR3 DNA follows: TGTGCCAGTAGTGTGCAGGGGGGAGAATATCAGCCCCAGCATTTT. This gives the protein CASSVQGGEYQPQHF.

The rearrangement uses TRBV11-2 and TRBJ2-7, with a tentative D call TRBD2 (5 bases). Germline assignment: CDR1 SGHAT and CDR2 FQNNGV. Trimming removed 5 bases from V and 5 bases from J, with 16 bases in between. The length of the CDR3 is 14 residues. The CDR3 region is CASSQTQRRNEQYF. The CDR3 nucleotides read TGTGCCAGCAGCCAAACACAGCGGCGCAACGAGCAGTACTTC.

The rearrangement links TRBV20-1 to TRBJ2-3, with D uncertain. The CDR3 length is 11 residues. Germline CDR1 and CDR2: DFQATT and SNEGSKA (reference sequence). Trimming left V 5 bases short and J 6 bases short, with 9 bases between. CDR3 residues: CSAFGSDTQYF. The CDR3 nucleotides are TGCAGTGCTTTCGGTTCGGATACGCAGTATTTT.

The table lists this clone with a count of one. The chain recombines TRBV15 with TRBJ1-1; tentative D call: TRBD1 (6 bases). This CDR3 contains 15 residues. Per the germline V gene, CDR1 is LNHNV and CDR2 is YYDKDF (reference sequence). Deletions cut 5 bases from V and 8 bases from J, with 21 bases between. In DNA, the CDR3 is TGTGCCACCAGCGGCATGGGTGAACAGGGAGTCGAAGCTTTCTTT. Its protein product is CATSGMGEQGVEAFF. Using reference TRBV15 and TRBJ1-1 for the parts outside the CDR3, the full variable domain is DAMVIQNPRYQVTQFGKPVTLSCSQTLNHNVMYWYQQKSSQAPKLLFHYYDKDFNNEADTPDNFQSRRPNTSFCFLDIRSPGLGDTAMYLCATSGMGEQGVEAFFGQGTRLTVV.

This rearrangement joins TRBV7-9 to TRBJ1-2; 8 positions match TRBD1. Germline V gene data show CDR1 as SEHNR and CDR2 as FQNEAQ (reference sequence). V trimming: 4 bases; J trimming: 0 bases; junction bases outside the gene matches: 13. The CDR3 loop spans 18 amino acids. CDR3 in DNA: TGTGCCAGCAGCTCAGACGCGCGGACAGGGCCAGCTAACTATGGCTACACCTTC. It encodes CASSSDARTGPANYGYTF.

The rearrangement links TRBV10-1 to TRBJ1-2; 8 bases line up with TRBD1. The CDR3 length is 16 residues. V lost 7 bases and J lost 0; bases outside the gene matches: 10. CDR1 and CDR2 from the germline V gene are WNHNN and SYGVQD (reference sequence). CDR3 bases: TGCGCCAGCAACCCTGACAGGGGACCTCCTAACTATGGCTACACCTTC. This sequence encodes CASNPDRGPPNYGYTF.

The rearrangement links TRBV5-1 to TRBJ2-5; 9 bases match TRBD2. This CDR3 has 14 amino acids. J lost 3 bases, V lost 7 bases, and 7 bases had no gene match. Germline V lookup: CDR1 SGHRS, CDR2 YFSETQ. The CDR3 loop is CASGGSGGKETQYF. DNA for the CDR3: TGCGCCAGCGGAGGTAGCGGGGGAAAAGAGACCCAGTACTTC.

The chain has TRBV19 and TRBJ2-1; no clear D gene. The CDR3 covers 19 residues. Germline-derived CDR1 and CDR2 are LNHDA and SQIVND (reference sequence). V was trimmed by 2 bases and J by 9 bases, leaving 29 bases between them. Here the CDR3 reads CASSIRFPPRSAGDSEQFF. The CDR3 DNA sequence: TGTGCCAGTAGTATAAGGTTCCCCCCACGGAGCGCCGGAGATAGTGAGCAGTTCTTC.

The chain has TRBV4-1 and TRBJ2-2, with TRBD2 as a possible D gene (5 bases). This CDR3 is 15 amino acids long. Germline V gene data show CDR1 as MGHRA and CDR2 as YSYEKL. V lost 7 bases and J 2 bases, leaving 14 bases between the germline ends. The CDR3 sequence is CASTSGVVNTGELFF. CDR3 DNA: TGCGCCAGCACCTCCGGGGTGGTTAACACCGGGGAGCTGTTTTTT.

This clone has more than one count but fewer than ten. The gene calls are TRBV19 and TRBJ2-2; no definite D call. CDR3 length equals 15 residues. V dropped 6 bases and J dropped 2 bases, with 13 bases sitting between them. The germline gives CDR1 LNHDA, CDR2 SQIVND (reference sequence). The CDR3 here is CASSNEAVNTGELFF. The CDR3 DNA reads as TGTGCCAGTAGCAACGAGGCAGTTAACACCGGGGAGCTGTTTTTT.

This clone was seen a single time. This chain joins TRBV11-1 and TRBJ2-5; TRBD1 matches at 8 bases. V lost 7 bases, J lost 5 bases, and 12 bases stayed unmatched. Per germline, CDR1 SGHAT and CDR2 FQDESV (reference sequence). The CDR3 is 15 amino acids. This CDR3 is CASTVGQGREETQYF. The CDR3 coding sequence is TGTGCCAGCACCGTAGGACAGGGCAGGGAGGAGACCCAGTACTTC.

The V call is TRBV4-2, the J call TRBJ2-3; a possible D gene is TRBD2 (6 bases). In germline, CDR1 is LGHNA, CDR2 YNFKEQ. V shed 2 bases and J shed 2 bases, with 11 bases lying between them. This CDR3 has 15 residues. This CDR3 reads CASSQNSGITDTQYF. The CDR3 region has the DNA TGTGCCAGCAGCCAAAATAGCGGCATCACAGATACGCAGTATTTT.

V is TRBV30 and J is TRBJ2-5, with 8 nucleotides matching TRBD2. The germline V gene has CDR1 GTSNPN and CDR2 SVGIG (reference sequence). The length of the CDR3 is 15 residues. V lost 2 bases to trimming and J lost 4 bases; unmatched junction nucleotides: 9. The CDR3 DNA reads as TGTGCCTGGAGTAGAAGCGGGAGATTGTTAGAGACCCAGTACTTC. Protein product: CAWSRSGRLLETQYF.

The J gene is TRBJ1-6, the V gene TRBV19; 7 bases are shared with TRBD1. J lost 7 bases, V lost 7 bases, and 13 bases had no gene match. CDR1 and CDR2 from the germline V gene are LNHDA and SQIVND (reference sequence). CDR3 length equals 16 residues. CDR3 bases: TGTGCCAGTACCGCCATCCAGGGGGGTTGGAATTCACCCCTCCACTTT. Its translation: CASTAIQGGWNSPLHF.

The chain couples TRBV7-9 to TRBJ2-5; 12 bases match TRBD2. Unmatched junction bases numbered 8, after V lost 5 bases and J lost 4 bases. Germline CDR1 and CDR2: SEHNR and FQNEAQ (reference sequence). The CDR3 loop spans 16 amino acids. DNA for the CDR3: TGTGCCAGCAGCAGGACTAGCGGGATGGGTAGAGAGACCCAGTACTTC. Translated: CASSRTSGMGRETQYF.

J is TRBJ2-7 and V is TRBV5-1; 11 nucleotides align to TRBD2. The CDR3 totals 15 residues. Germline V gives CDR1 SGHRS, CDR2 YFSETQ. V trimming: 4 bases; J trimming: 4 bases; junction bases outside the gene matches: 7. Written as DNA, the CDR3 is TGCGCCAGCAGCCCGGGTAGCGGGAGGGTGTACGAGCAGTACTTC. It specifies CASSPGSGRVYEQYF.

The chain is built from TRBV19 and TRBJ1-4, with 10 nucleotides matching TRBD1. Germline values: CDR1 LNHDA, CDR2 SQIVND (reference sequence). The CDR3 loop spans 16 amino acids. The V and J ends lost 4 bases and 6 bases, in that order; junction bases with no gene match: 8. This CDR3 is CASSSPPGTGDEKLFF. In DNA, the CDR3 is TGTGCCAGTAGTAGCCCGCCAGGGACAGGGGATGAAAAACTGTTTTTT.

J is TRBJ1-2 and V is TRBV10-3, with TRBD1 identical over 9 bases. The V gene's germline CDR1 is ENHRY and CDR2 SYGVKD. V shed 0 bases and J 4 bases; nucleotides not matched to a gene: 0. The CDR3 contains 14 residues. CDR3 bases: TGTGCCATCAGTGAGTCGACAGGGGGCTATGGCTACACCTTC. Translated: CAISESTGGYGYTF.

The chain uses TRBV13 and TRBJ2-7, with a weak D call TRBD2 (7 bases). The CDR3 has 14 amino acids. V lost 3 bases, J lost 4 bases, and 13 bases lay in between. Per germline, CDR1 PRHDT and CDR2 FYEKMQ (reference sequence). The CDR3 nucleotides are TGTGCCAGCAGCTTGGGGGGGCCCAGTTACGAGCAGTACTTC. It yields the protein CASSLGGPSYEQYF.

V is TRBV11-2 and J is TRBJ2-2; D may be TRBD1 (6 bases). Trimming took off 1 base at V and 3 bases at J, with 9 bases between the two ends. Looked up from germline, CDR1 is SGHAT and CDR2 is FQNNGV. The CDR3 is 15 amino acids. The CDR3: CASSLGTVDTGELFF. Here the CDR3 DNA reads TGTGCCAGCAGCTTAGGGACAGTTGACACCGGGGAGCTGTTTTTT.

This clone is labeled medium-sized. CDR3 residues: CASTLTGGFGGELFF. In DNA form, the CDR3 reads TGTGCCAGTACCTTGACAGGGGGTTTTGGCGGGGAGCTGTTTTTT. The rearrangement links TRBV19 to TRBJ2-2, with 9 bases that match TRBD1. The CDR3 sequence is 15 residues long. Trimming took 7 bases from V and 7 from J; bases not matched to a gene: 10. Germline CDR1 reads LNHDA; CDR2 reads SQIVND (reference sequence). The whole variable domain, remainder taken from reference TRBV19 and TRBJ2-2, is DGGITQSPKYLFRKEGQNVTLSCEQNLNHDAMYWYRQDPGQGLRLIYYSQIVNDFQKGDIAEGYSVSREKKESFPLTVTSAQKNPTAFYLCASTLTGGFGGELFFGEGSRLTVL.

The chain couples TRBV30 to TRBJ1-2, with a weak D call TRBD1 (5 bases). CDR3 length: 15 amino acids. Trimming pared 2 bases from V and 4 bases from J, leaving 17 bases between. From germline, CDR1 is GTSNPN and CDR2 SVGIG (reference sequence). The CDR3 bases are TGTGCCTGGAGTCAGGTAGGGCAGGGTCCCTATGGCTACACCTTC. Translating gives CAWSQVGQGPYGYTF.

The CDR3 DNA reads TGTGCCCGAGGACAATCCACAGAGGGAAACACCATATATTTT. Its translation is CARGQSTEGNTIYF. The genes are TRBV6-1 and TRBJ1-3; D possibly corresponds to TRBD1 (5 bases). The CDR3 has 14 residues. The germline gives CDR1 MNHNS, CDR2 SASEGT. V was pared by 11 bases and J by 4 bases, with 18 bases between.

The chain is built from TRBV10-3 and TRBJ2-2, with TRBD1 as a possible D gene (5 bases). This CDR3 comprises 14 residues. Looked up from germline, CDR1 is ENHRY and CDR2 is SYGVKD. The ends were cut back, 6 bases at V and 2 bases at J, with 10 bases in the middle. CDR3 loop: CAISPGSNTGELFF. The DNA for the CDR3 is TGTGCCATCAGCCCAGGGTCTAACACCGGGGAGCTGTTTTTT.

This clone was seen only a few times. J is TRBJ2-2 and V is TRBV10-3; TRBD1 aligns across 9 bases. Germline trimming cut 6 bases from V and 3 bases from J; bases unmatched to any gene: 2. The CDR3 contains 14 residues. Germline loops: CDR1 ENHRY, CDR2 SYGVKD. The CDR3 coding sequence is TGTGCCATCAGCGGACAGGGGCACACCGGGGAGCTGTTTTTT. Translated: CAISGQGHTGELFF.

The chain has TRBV7-9 and TRBJ1-2; D is unclear. There are 11 residues in the CDR3. Germline V gene lookup returns CDR1 SEHNR and CDR2 FQNEAQ (reference sequence). V was pared by 3 bases and J by 8 bases, with 7 bases between. The CDR3 DNA sequence: TGTGCCAGCAGCTTTGAGAGAGGCTACACCTTC. This codes for CASSFERGYTF.